This is a list of T cell receptor beta chains from one sample in a study of blood T cells in healthy people across ages. A single record per CDR3 protein comes from TCRdb applying MiXCR to the 5' RACE reads. The sample records approximately 960,000 distinct CDR3 sequences, about 28% being singletons. These data were also filed under a second study, of T cells of mothers and their children.

The sample consisted of blood. The receptors were gathered from a woman aged 35 to 49 in good health. Both conserved end residues are part of each CDR3. A D gene is named only where the DNA matches it firmly. Size tells how often a clone was seen (once, few, many) or the class of an expanded clone, and some rows leave it out.

v_call	clone_size	j_call	d_call	cdr3_aa	cdr3_nt
TRBV6-5	few	TRBJ1-1	NA	CASSSWTAANTEAFF	TGTGCCAGCAGTTCCTGGACAGCGGCGAACACTGAAGCTTTCTTT
TRBV6-5	many	TRBJ2-1	TRBD1	CASSSNRDRIVYNEQFF	TGTGCCAGCAGTTCAAACCGGGACAGGATCGTTTACAATGAGCAGTTCTTC
TRBV6-6	NA	TRBJ1-2	TRBD1	CASSQGARTYGYTF	TGTGCCAGCAGTCAGGGGGCGAGGACCTATGGCTACACCTTC
TRBV15	many	TRBJ1-2	TRBD1	CATSRKGDRGSFNYGYTF	TGTGCCACCAGCAGGAAGGGGGACAGGGGAAGTTTTAACTATGGCTACACCTTC
TRBV2	few	TRBJ2-7	NA	CASRAGLATSYEQYF	TGTGCCAGCAGGGCCGGTCTCGCAACCTCCTACGAGCAGTACTTC
TRBV20-1	NA	TRBJ2-7	NA	CSASGKPYNEQYF	TGCAGTGCTAGCGGCAAACCCTACAATGAGCAGTACTTC
TRBV7-2	NA	TRBJ2-7	TRBD1	CARSLEGTGISYEQYF	TGTGCCCGCAGCTTAGAGGGGACAGGGATCTCCTACGAGCAGTACTTC
TRBV5-1	NA	TRBJ2-4	TRBD2	CASKGGGVIDIQYF	TGCGCCAGCAAAGGTGGGGGGGTAATTGACATTCAGTACTTC
TRBV12-3/TRBV12-4	many	TRBJ1-1	TRBD1	CASSRGGAAEAFF	TGTGCCAGCAGTCGAGGGGGCGCGGCTGAAGCTTTCTTT
TRBV27	NA	TRBJ1-6	NA	CASNSSLYNSPLHF	TGCGCCAGCAATTCGTCCTTGTATAATTCACCCCTCCACTTT
TRBV6-5	few	TRBJ1-2	TRBD1	CASSYGDRGGGYTF	TGTGCCAGCAGTTACGGAGACAGGGGAGGCGGCTACACCTTC
TRBV24-1	few	TRBJ1-2	NA	CATSDGQPANYGYTF	TGTGCCACCAGTGATGGTCAACCAGCTAACTATGGCTACACCTTC
TRBV28	few	TRBJ2-3	NA	CASSPLISTDTQYF	TGTGCCAGCAGCCCTCTGATTAGCACAGATACGCAGTATTTT
TRBV6-5	NA	TRBJ1-6	TRBD1	CASSYSPTGSRDNSPLHF	TGTGCCAGCAGTTACTCCCCGACAGGGTCGAGGGATAATTCACCCCTCCACTTT
TRBV2	NA	TRBJ1-6	NA	CASSGGNGNSPLHF	TGTGCCAGCAGTGGGGGGAATGGGAATTCACCCCTCCACTTT
TRBV5-1	NA	TRBJ1-5	NA	CASSQDRHGNQPQHF	TGCGCCAGCAGCCAAGATCGCCACGGCAATCAGCCCCAGCATTTT
TRBV20-1	NA	TRBJ2-7	TRBD2	CSARYRSSGDFYEQYF	TGCAGTGCTAGGTATCGCTCTAGCGGGGACTTCTACGAGCAGTACTTC
TRBV29-1	many	TRBJ1-1	NA	CSVRRVPGTEAFF	TGCAGCGTTCGCCGGGTCCCGGGAACTGAAGCTTTCTTT
TRBV28	NA	TRBJ2-7	NA	CASSPPRGSRGVAGYEQYF	TGTGCCAGCAGTCCTCCCCGAGGAAGCAGGGGAGTCGCGGGCTACGAGCAGTACTTC
TRBV20-1	NA	TRBJ2-3	NA	CSARRPSVDTQYF	TGCAGTGCTAGACGACCTTCGGTAGATACGCAGTATTTT
TRBV7-2	many	TRBJ2-7	NA	CASRSGTFYEQYF	TGTGCCAGCCGAAGTGGGACGTTCTACGAGCAGTACTTC
TRBV4-1	NA	TRBJ2-1	TRBD2	CASSQEAGGPLGEQFF	TGCGCCAGCAGCCAAGAAGCGGGGGGGCCGCTTGGTGAGCAGTTCTTC
TRBV6-6	many	TRBJ1-6	TRBD1	CASSGQGRSPLHF	TGTGCCAGCAGCGGACAGGGGCGTTCACCCCTCCACTTT
TRBV20-1	NA	TRBJ2-2	NA	CSAREGFGTGELFF	TGCAGTGCTAGAGAGGGCTTCGGCACCGGGGAGCTGTTTTTT
TRBV5-1	NA	TRBJ1-2	NA	CASSLEGGRGGYTF	TGCGCCAGCAGCTTGGAAGGGGGGCGCGGTGGCTACACCTTC
TRBV28	many	TRBJ1-2	NA	CASSLVGSYGYTF	TGTGCCAGCAGTTTAGTGGGTAGTTATGGCTACACCTTC
TRBV2	NA	TRBJ1-5	TRBD1	CASSFSDRRQPQHF	TGTGCCAGCAGTTTTTCGGACAGGCGCCAGCCCCAGCATTTT
TRBV2	NA	TRBJ2-2	TRBD2	CASTLDVGGGTGELFF	TGTGCCAGCACCCTCGACGTGGGGGGAGGGACCGGGGAGCTGTTTTTT
TRBV18	few	TRBJ2-7	NA	CASSPESGVYEQYF	TGTGCCAGCTCACCCGAATCGGGGGTGTACGAGCAGTACTTC
TRBV4-1	NA	TRBJ2-5	NA	CASSQRDHLRETQYF	TGCGCCAGCAGCCAACGGGACCACCTCCGGGAGACCCAGTACTTC
TRBV20-1	many	TRBJ2-7	NA	CSAPPEGRGYEQYF	TGCAGTGCTCCTCCCGAAGGACGGGGCTACGAGCAGTACTTC
TRBV20-1	NA	TRBJ2-1	TRBD1	CSAQKEGTVYNEQFF	TGCAGTGCTCAAAAAGAAGGGACAGTATACAATGAGCAGTTCTTC
TRBV7-8	NA	TRBJ2-7	TRBD2	CASSLATSGPQYF	TGTGCCAGCAGCTTAGCCACTAGCGGACCGCAGTACTTC
TRBV29-1	NA	TRBJ1-1	NA	CSVEATQGTEAFF	TGCAGCGTTGAAGCAACCCAGGGCACTGAAGCTTTCTTT
TRBV12-3/TRBV12-4	few	TRBJ2-5	NA	CASSSWEETQYF	TGTGCCAGCAGTTCGTGGGAAGAGACCCAGTACTTC
TRBV7-9	NA	TRBJ1-1	NA	CASSSFTGMNTEAFF	TGTGCCAGCAGCTCCTTTACAGGGATGAACACTGAAGCTTTCTTT
TRBV6-6	once	TRBJ2-5	NA	CASSYSDRNQEAQYF	TGTGCCAGCAGTTACTCTGACAGGAACCAAGAGGCCCAGTACTTC
TRBV7-2	NA	TRBJ1-1	NA	CASSSFGDRVSFF	TGTGCCAGCAGCTCCTTTGGGGACCGAGTGTCTTTCTTT
TRBV6-2/TRBV6-3	many	TRBJ1-6	NA	CASTWQGNSPLHF	TGTGCCAGCACCTGGCAGGGGAATTCACCCCTCCACTTT
TRBV29-1	many	TRBJ2-5	NA	CSVEGASEAPQETQYF	TGCAGCGTTGAAGGCGCCTCCGAAGCTCCTCAAGAGACCCAGTACTTC
TRBV11-2	NA	TRBJ2-7	NA	CASSSRQGNNEQYF	TGTGCCAGCAGCTCCCGGCAGGGTAACAACGAGCAGTACTTC
TRBV12-3/TRBV12-4	NA	TRBJ1-5	TRBD1	CASSLGQVINQPRHF	TGTGCCAGCAGTTTGGGACAGGTGATTAATCAGCCCCGGCATTTT
TRBV3-1	NA	TRBJ1-1	TRBD1	CASSLVPGQGGVTEAFF	TGTGCCAGCAGCCTGGTCCCGGGACAGGGAGGAGTCACTGAAGCTTTCTTT
TRBV5-1	NA	TRBJ2-3	NA	CASSETSASTDTQYF	TGCGCCAGCAGCGAGACTAGTGCTAGCACAGATACGCAGTATTTT